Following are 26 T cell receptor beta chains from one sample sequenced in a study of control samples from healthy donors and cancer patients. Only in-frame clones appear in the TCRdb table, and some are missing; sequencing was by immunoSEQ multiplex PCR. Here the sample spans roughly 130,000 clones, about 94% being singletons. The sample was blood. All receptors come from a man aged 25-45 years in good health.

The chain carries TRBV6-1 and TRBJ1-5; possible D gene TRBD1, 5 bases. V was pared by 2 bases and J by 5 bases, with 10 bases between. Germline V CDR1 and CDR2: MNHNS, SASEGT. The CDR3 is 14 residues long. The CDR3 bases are TGTGCCAGCAGTGAATTACGGGGGGATCAGCCCCAGCATTTT. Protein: CASSELRGDQPQHF.

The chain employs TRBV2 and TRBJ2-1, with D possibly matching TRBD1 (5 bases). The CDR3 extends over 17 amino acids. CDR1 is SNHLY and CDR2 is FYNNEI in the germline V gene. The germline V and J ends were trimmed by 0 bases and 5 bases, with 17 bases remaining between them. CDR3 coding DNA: TGTGCCAGCAGTGAAGCGCTTTTGGACACTCCCAACAATGAGCAGTTCTTC. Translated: CASSEALLDTPNNEQFF.

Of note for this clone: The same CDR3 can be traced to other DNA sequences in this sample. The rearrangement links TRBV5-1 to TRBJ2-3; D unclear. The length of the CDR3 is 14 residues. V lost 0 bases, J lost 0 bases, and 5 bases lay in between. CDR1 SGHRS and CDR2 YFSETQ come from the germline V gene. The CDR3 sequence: CASSLGASTDTQYF. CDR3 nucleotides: TGCGCCAGCAGCTTGGGCGCTAGCACAGATACGCAGTATTTT.

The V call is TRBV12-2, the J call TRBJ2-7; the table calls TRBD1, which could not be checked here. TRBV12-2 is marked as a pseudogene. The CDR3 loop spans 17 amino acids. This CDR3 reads CASRLAERDSESYEQYF. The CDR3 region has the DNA TGTGCAAGTCGCTTAGCGGAACGGGACAGTGAGTCCTACGAGCAGTACTTC.

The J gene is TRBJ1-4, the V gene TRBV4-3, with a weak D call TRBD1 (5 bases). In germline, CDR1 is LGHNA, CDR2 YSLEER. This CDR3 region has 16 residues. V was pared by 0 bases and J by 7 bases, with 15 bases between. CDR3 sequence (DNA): TGCGCCAGCAGCCAAGACGGGGGGGTGATTGGTGAAAAACTGTTTTTT. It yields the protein CASSQDGGVIGEKLFF.

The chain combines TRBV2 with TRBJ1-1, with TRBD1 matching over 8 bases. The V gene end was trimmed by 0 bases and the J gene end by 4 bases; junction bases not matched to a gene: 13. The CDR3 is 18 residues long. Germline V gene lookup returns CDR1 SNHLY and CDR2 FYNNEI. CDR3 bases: TGTGCCAGCAGTGAAGCGGAGATGGGACAGGCCAGGGCCACTGAAGCTTTCTTT. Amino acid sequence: CASSEAEMGQARATEAFF.

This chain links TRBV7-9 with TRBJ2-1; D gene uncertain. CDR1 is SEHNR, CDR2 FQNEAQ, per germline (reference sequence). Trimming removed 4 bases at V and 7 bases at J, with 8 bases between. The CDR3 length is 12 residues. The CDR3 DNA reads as TGTGCCAGCAGCTCGACCGAGAATGAGCAGTTCTTC. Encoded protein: CASSSTENEQFF.

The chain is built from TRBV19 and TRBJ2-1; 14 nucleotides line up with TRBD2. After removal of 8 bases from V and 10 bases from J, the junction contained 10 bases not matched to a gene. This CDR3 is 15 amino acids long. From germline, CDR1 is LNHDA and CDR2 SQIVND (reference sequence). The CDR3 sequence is CASGSTSGGAKEQFF. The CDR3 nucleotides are TGTGCCAGTGGCTCGACTAGCGGGGGGGCTAAGGAGCAGTTCTTC.

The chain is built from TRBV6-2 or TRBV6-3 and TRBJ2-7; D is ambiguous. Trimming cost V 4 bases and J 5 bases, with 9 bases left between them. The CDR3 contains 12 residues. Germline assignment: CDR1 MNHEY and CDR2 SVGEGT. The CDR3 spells CASSWVVHEQYF. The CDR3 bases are TGTGCCAGCAGTTGGGTCGTGCACGAGCAGTACTTC.

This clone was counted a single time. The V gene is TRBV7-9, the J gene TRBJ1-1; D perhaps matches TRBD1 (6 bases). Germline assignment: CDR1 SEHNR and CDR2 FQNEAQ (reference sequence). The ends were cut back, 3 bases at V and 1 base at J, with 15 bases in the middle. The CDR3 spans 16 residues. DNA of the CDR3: TGTGCCAGCAGCTTCCCAATGGGGGCCGCGAACACTGAAGCTTTCTTT. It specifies CASSFPMGAANTEAFF. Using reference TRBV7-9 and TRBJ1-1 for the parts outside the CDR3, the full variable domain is DTGVSQNPRHKITKRGQNVTFRCDPISEHNRLYWYRQTLGQGPEFLTYFQNEAQLEKSRLLSDRFSAERPKGSFSTLEIQRTEQGDSAMYLCASSFPMGAANTEAFFGQGTRLTVV.

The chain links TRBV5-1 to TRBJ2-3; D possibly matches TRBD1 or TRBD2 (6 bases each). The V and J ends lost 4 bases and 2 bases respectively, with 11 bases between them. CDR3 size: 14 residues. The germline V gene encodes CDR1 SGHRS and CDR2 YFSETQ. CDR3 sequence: CASSGGLYTDTQYF. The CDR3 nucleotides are TGCGCCAGCAGCGGGGGGCTATACACAGATACGCAGTATTTT.

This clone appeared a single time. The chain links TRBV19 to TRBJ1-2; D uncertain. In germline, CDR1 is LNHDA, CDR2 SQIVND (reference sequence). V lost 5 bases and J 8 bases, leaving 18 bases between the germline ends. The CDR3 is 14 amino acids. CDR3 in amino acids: CASSAGPSALGYTF. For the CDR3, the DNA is TGTGCCAGTAGTGCGGGCCCCTCAGCGCTGGGCTACACCTTC.

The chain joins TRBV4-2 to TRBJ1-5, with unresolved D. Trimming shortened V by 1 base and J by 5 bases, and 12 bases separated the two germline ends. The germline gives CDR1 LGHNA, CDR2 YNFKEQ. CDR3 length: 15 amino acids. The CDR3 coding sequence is TGTGCCAGCAGCCAAGTCGGCAGCCTTCATCAGCCCCAGCATTTT. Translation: CASSQVGSLHQPQHF.

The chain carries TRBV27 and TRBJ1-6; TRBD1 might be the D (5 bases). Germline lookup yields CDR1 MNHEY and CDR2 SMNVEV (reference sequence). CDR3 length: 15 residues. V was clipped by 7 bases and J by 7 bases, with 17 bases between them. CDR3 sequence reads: CASTLGGSLNSPLHF. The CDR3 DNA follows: TGTGCCAGCACCCTGGGGGGGTCCCTCAATTCACCCCTCCACTTT.

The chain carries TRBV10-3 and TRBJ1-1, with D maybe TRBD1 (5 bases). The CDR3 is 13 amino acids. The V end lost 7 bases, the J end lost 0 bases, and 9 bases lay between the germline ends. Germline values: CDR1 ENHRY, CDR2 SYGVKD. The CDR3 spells CAITRDMNTEAFF. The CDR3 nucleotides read TGTGCCATCACCAGGGATATGAACACTGAAGCTTTCTTT.

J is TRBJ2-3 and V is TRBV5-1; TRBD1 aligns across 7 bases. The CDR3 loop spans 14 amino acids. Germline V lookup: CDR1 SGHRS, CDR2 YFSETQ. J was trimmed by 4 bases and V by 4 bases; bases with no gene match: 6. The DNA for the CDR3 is TGCGCCAGCAGCGAGAGACAGGGCCCAGATACGCAGTATTTT. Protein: CASSERQGPDTQYF. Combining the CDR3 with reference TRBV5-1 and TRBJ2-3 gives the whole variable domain KAGVTQTPRYLIKTRGQQVTLSCSPISGHRSVSWYQQTPGQGLQFLFEYFSETQRNKGNFPGRFSGRQFSNSRSEMNVSTLELGDSALYLCASSERQGPDTQYFGPGTRLTVL.

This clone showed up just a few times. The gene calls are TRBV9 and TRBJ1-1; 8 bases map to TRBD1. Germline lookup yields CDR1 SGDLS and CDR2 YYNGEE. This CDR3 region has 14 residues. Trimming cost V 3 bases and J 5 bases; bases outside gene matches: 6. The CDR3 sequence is CASSAQTGVTEAFF. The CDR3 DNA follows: TGTGCCAGCAGCGCACAGACAGGGGTTACTGAAGCTTTCTTT.

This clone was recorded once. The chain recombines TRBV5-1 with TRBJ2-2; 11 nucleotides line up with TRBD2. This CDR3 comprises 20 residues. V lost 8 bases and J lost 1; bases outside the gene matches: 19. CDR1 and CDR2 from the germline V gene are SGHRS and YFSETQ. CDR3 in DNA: TGCGCCAGTCGGTTGAGGGTTAGCGGGAGGGGTAGGAGGAACACCGGGGAGCTGTTTTTT. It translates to CASRLRVSGRGRRNTGELFF.

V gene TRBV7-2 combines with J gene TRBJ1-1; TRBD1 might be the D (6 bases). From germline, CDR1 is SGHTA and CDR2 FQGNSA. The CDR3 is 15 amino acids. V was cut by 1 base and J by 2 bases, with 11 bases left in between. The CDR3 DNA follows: TGTGCCAGCAGCTTAGGGTCGGGGACAAACACTGAAGCTTTCTTT. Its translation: CASSLGSGTNTEAFF.

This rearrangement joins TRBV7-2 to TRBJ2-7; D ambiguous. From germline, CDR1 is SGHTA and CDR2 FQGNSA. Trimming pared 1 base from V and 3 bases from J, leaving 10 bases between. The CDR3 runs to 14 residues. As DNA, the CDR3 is TGTGCCAGCAGCTTAGAACAGAATTTCTACGAGCAGTACTTC. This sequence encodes CASSLEQNFYEQYF.

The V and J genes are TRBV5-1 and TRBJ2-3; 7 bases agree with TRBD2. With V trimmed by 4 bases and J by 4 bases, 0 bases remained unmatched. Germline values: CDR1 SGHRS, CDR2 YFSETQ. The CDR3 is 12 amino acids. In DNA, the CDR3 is TGCGCCAGCAGCGGGGGGGCAGATACGCAGTATTTT. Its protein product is CASSGGADTQYF.

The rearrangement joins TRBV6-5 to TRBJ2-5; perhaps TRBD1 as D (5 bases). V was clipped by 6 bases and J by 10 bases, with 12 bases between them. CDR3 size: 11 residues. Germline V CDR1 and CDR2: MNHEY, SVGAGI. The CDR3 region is CASSSTEDQYF. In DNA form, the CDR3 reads TGTGCCAGCAGCTCGACAGAGGACCAGTACTTC.

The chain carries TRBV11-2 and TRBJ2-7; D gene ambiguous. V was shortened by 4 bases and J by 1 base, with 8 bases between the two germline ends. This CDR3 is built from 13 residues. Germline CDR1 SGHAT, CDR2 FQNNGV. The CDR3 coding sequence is TGTGCCAGCAGCTATTCCCGATCCTACGAGCAGTACTTC. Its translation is CASSYSRSYEQYF.

The CDR3: CASSSPKGGNTEAFF. The CDR3 nucleotides are TGTGCCAGCAGTTCCCCGAAAGGCGGGAACACTGAAGCTTTCTTT. This sequence joins TRBV6-5 and TRBJ1-1; D ambiguous. Per the germline V gene, CDR1 is MNHEY and CDR2 is SVGAGI. The CDR3 extends over 15 amino acids. Trimming removed 4 bases from V and 1 base from J, with 13 bases in between.

CDR3 region: CATERGGETGELFF. CDR3 coding DNA: TGTGCCACCGAGCGGGGGGGCGAAACCGGGGAGCTGTTTTTT. V is TRBV10-3 and J is TRBJ2-2; TRBD2 matches 10 bases. Unmatched junction bases numbered 7, after V lost 10 bases and J lost 5 bases. The CDR3 totals 14 residues. In germline, CDR1 is ENHRY, CDR2 SYGVKD.

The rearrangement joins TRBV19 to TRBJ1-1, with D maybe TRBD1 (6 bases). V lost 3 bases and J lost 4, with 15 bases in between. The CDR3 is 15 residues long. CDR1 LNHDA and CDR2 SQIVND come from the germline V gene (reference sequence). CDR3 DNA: TGTGCCAGTAGTATTTTTCAGGGCAGGGGCACTGAAGCTTTCTTT. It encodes CASSIFQGRGTEAFF.